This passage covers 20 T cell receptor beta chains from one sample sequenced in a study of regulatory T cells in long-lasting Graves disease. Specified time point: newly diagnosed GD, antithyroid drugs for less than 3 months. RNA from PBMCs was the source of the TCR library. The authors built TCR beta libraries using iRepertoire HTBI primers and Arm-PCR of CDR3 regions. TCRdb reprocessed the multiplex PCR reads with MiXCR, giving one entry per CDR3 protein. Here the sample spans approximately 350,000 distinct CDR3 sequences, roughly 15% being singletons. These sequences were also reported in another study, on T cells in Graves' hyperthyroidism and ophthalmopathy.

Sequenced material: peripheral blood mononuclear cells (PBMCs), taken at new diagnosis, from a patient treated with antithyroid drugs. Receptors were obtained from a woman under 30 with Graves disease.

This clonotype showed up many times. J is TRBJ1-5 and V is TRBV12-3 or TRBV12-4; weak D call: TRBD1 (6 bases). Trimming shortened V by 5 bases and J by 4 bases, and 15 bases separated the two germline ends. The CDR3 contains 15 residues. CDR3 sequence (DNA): TGTGCCAGCAGTCCGACAGGCGATGGGAATCAGCCCCAGCATTTT. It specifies CASSPTGDGNQPQHF.

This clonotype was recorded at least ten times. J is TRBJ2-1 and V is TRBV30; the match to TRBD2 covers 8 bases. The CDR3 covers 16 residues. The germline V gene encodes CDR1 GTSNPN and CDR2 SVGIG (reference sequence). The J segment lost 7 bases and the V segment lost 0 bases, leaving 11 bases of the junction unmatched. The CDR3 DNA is TGTGCCTGGAGTGTATTTGGTGGGACTAGAAAAAATGAGCAGTTCTTC. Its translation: CAWSVFGGTRKNEQFF.

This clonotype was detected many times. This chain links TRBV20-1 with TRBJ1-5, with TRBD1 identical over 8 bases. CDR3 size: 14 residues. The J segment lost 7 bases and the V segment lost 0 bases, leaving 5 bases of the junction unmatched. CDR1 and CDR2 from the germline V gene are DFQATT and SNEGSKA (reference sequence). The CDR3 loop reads CSARDGSGGQPQHF. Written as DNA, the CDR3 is TGCAGTGCTAGAGATGGGTCAGGGGGCCAGCCCCAGCATTTT.

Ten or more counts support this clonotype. This CDR3 reads CASSLSSGQSYTEAFF. The DNA of the CDR3 is TGTGCCAGCAGTTTATCTTCGGGACAGTCCTACACTGAAGCTTTCTTT. The rearrangement joins TRBV28 to TRBJ1-1; 7 nucleotides line up with TRBD1. With 1 base clipped from V and 3 bases from J, the junction kept 8 bases outside the gene matches. In germline, CDR1 is MDHEN, CDR2 SYDVKM. The CDR3 is made up of 16 amino acids.

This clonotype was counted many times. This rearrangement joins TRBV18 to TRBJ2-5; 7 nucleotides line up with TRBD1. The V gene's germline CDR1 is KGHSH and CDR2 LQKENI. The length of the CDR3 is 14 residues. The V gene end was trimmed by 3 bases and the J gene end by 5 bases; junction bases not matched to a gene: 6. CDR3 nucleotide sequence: TGTGCCAGCTCACCTACGACAGGGTTTGAGACCCAGTACTTC. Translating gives CASSPTTGFETQYF.

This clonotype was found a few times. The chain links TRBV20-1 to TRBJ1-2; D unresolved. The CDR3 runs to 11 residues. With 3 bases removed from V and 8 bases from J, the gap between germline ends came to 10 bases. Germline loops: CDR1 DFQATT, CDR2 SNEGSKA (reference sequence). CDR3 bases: TGCAGTGCTAGGGTGCTAGAGGGCTACACCTTC. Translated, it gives CSARVLEGYTF.

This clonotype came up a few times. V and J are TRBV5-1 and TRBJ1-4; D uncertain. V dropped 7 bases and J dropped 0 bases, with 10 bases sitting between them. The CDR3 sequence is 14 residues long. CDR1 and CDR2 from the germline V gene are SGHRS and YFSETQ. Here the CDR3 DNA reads TGCGCCAGCTCGGAACTTGCAACTAATGAAAAACTGTTTTTT. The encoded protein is CASSELATNEKLFF.

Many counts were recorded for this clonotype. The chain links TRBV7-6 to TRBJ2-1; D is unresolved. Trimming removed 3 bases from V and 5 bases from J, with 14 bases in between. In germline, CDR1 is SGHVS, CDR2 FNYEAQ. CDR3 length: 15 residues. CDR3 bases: TGTGCCAGCAGCTTGACGGTTCGCCCCGACAATGAGCAGTTCTTC. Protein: CASSLTVRPDNEQFF.

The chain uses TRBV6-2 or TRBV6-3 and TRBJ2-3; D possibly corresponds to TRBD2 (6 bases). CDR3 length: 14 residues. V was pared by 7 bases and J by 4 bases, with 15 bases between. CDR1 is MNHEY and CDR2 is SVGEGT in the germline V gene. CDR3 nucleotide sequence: TGTGCCAGCAAGGGTGGCGGGGCGCCAGATACGCAGTATTTT. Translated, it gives CASKGGGAPDTQYF.

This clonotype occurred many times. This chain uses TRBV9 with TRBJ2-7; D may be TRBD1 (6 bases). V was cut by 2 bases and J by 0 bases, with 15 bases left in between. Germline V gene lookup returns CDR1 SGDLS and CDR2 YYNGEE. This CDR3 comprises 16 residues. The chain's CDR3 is CASSVNRDTPSYEQYF. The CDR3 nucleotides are TGTGCCAGCAGCGTGAACCGGGACACCCCCTCCTACGAGCAGTACTTC.

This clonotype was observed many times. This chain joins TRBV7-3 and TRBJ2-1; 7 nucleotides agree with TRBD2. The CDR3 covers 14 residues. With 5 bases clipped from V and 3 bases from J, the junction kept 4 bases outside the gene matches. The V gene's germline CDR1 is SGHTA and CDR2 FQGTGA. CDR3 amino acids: CASSQASGYNEQFF. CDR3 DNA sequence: TGTGCCAGCAGCCAGGCTAGCGGCTACAATGAGCAGTTCTTC.

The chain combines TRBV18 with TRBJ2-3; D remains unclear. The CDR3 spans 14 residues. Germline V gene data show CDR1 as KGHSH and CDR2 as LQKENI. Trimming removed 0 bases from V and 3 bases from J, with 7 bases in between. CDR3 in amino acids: CASSPPQRTDTQYF. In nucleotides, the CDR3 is TGTGCCAGCTCACCACCACAGAGAACAGATACGCAGTATTTT.

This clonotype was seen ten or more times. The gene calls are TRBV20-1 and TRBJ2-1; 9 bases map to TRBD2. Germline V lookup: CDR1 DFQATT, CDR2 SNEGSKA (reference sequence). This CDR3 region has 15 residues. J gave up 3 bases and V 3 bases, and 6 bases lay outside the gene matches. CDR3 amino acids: CSARSSTSGYNEQFF. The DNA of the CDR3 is TGCAGTGCTAGGTCGTCGACTAGCGGCTACAATGAGCAGTTCTTC.

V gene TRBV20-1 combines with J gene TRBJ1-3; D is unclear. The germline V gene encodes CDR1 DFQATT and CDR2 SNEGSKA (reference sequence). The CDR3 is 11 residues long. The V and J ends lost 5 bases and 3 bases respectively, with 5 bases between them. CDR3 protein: CSALGGNTIYF. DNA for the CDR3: TGCAGTGCTTTAGGTGGAAACACCATATATTTT.

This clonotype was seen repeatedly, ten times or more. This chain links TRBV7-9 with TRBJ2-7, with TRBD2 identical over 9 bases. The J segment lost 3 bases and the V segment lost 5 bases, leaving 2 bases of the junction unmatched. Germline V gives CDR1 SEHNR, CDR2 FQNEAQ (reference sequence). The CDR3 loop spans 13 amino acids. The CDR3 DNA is TGTGCCAGCAGCCGTAGCGGGAGCTACGAGCAGTACTTC. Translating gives CASSRSGSYEQYF.

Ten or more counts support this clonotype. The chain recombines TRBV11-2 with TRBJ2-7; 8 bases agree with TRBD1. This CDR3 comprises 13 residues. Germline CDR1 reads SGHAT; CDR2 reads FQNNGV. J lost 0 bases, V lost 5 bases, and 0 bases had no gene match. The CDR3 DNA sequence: TGTGCCAGCAGCGGACAGGGCTCCTACGAGCAGTACTTC. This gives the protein CASSGQGSYEQYF.

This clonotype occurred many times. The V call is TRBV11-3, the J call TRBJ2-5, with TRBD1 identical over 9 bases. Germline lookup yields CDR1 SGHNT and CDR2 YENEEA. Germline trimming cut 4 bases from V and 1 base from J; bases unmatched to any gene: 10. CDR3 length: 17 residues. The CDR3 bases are TGTGCCAGCAGCTCGGGACAGGGACAGAAATTCCAAGAGACCCAGTACTTC. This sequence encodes CASSSGQGQKFQETQYF.

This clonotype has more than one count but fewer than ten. CDR3 sequence (DNA): TGTGCCAGCAGTCCTTCTACCGGATCCCCGGGCAAAAACATTCAGTACTTC. Residues: CASSPSTGSPGKNIQYF. This chain uses TRBV6-1 with TRBJ2-4; D uncertain. The CDR3 sequence is 17 residues long. V lost 5 bases and J 3 bases, leaving 20 bases between the germline ends. From germline, CDR1 is MNHNS and CDR2 SASEGT.

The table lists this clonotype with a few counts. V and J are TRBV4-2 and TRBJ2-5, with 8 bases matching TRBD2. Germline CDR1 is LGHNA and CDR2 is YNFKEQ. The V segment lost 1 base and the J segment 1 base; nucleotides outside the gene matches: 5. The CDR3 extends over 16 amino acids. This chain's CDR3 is CASSQGSGGSQETQYF. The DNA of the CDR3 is TGTGCCAGCAGCCAAGGAAGCGGGGGCTCCCAAGAGACCCAGTACTTC.

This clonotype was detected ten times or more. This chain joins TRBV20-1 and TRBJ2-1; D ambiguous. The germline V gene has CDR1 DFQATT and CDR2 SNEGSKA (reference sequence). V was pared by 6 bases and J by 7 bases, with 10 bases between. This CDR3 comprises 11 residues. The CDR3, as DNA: TGCAGTGCCCCTCGACTGAATGAGCAGTTCTTC. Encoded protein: CSAPRLNEQFF.